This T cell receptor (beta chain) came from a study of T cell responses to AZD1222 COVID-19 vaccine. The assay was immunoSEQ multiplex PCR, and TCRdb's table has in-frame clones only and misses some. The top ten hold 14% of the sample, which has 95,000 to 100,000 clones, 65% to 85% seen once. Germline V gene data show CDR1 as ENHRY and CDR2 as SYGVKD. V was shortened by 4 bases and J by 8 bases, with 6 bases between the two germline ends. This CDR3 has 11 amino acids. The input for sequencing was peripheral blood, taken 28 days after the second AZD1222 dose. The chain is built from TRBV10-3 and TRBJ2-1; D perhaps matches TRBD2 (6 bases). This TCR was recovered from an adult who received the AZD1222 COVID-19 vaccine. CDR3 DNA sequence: TGTGCCATCAGTGGGGGGGATGAGCAGTTCTTC. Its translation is CAISGGDEQFF.